Listed here is a single TCR beta chain. The antigen is unknown. The PCR had 60 Vbeta and 13 Jbeta primers. Clones were sequenced by immunoSEQ multiplex PCR, and TCRdb holds only the in-frame ones, with some missing. The sample lists fewer than 110,000 clones, 75% occurring once. This specimen comes from a study of cytomegalovirus exposure and HLA in healthy donors. Overall study context: Some 85 million unique TCRs, all from HLA-typed donors, were included in an early release of the data. Whole-study results and caveats: Common viral pathogens seemed to be connected with several of the most significant clusters, according to a later analysis.

The sequencing sample was made of PBMCs. This TCR derives from a man aged 50-60 years in good health and CMV-seronegative.

In nucleotides, the CDR3 is TGTGCCAGCAGTTACAAGGGGGATCCCACCGCCGGGGAGCTGTTTTTT. It translates to CASSYKGDPTAGELFF. The chain carries TRBV6-5 and TRBJ2-2; D may be TRBD1 (6 bases). V was cut by 2 bases and J by 6 bases, with 16 bases left in between. This CDR3 is 16 amino acids long. Germline loops: CDR1 MNHEY, CDR2 SVGAGI.